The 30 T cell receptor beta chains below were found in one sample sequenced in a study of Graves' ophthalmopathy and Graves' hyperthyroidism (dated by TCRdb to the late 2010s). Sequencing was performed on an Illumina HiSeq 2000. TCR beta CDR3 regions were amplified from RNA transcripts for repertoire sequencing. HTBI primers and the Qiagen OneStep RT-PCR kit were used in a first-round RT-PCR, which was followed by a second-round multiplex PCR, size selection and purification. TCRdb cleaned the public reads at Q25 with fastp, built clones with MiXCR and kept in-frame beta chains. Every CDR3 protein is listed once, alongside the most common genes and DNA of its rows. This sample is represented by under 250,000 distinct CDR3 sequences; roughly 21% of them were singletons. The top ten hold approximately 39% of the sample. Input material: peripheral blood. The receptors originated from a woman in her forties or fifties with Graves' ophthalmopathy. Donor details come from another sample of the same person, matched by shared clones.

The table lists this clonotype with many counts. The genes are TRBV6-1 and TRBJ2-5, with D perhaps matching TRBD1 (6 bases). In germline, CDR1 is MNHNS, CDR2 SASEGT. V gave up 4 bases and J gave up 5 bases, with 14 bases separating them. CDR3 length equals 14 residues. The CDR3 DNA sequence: TGTGCCAGCAGTGTAACACAGGGTGGTGAGACCCAGTACTTC. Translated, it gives CASSVTQGGETQYF.

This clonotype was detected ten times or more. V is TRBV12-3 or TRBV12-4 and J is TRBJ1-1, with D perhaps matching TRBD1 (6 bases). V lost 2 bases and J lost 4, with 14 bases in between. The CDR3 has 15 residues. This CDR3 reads CASSLKGVGVTEAFF. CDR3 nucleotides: TGTGCCAGCAGTTTAAAGGGGGTCGGGGTCACTGAAGCTTTCTTT.

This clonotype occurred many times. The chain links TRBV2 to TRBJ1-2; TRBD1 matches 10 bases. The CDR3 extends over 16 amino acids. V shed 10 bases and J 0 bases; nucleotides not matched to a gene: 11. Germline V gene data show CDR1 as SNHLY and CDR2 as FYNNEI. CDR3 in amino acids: CATKSGTGDTNYGYTF. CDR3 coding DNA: TGTGCCACCAAATCCGGGACAGGGGACACTAACTATGGCTACACCTTC.

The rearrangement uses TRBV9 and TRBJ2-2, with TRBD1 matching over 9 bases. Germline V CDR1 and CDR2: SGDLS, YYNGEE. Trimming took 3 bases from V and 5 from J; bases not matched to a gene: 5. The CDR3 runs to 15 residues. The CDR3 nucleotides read TGTGCCAGCAGCGACTACAGGGGGCAGACCGGGGAGCTGTTTTTT. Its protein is CASSDYRGQTGELFF.

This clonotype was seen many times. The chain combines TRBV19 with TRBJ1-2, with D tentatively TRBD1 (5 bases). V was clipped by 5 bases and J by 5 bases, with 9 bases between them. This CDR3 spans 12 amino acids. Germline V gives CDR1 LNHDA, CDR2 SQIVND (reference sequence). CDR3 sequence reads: CASSPRQYGYTF. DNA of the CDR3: TGTGCCAGTAGTCCTCGACAGTATGGCTACACCTTC.

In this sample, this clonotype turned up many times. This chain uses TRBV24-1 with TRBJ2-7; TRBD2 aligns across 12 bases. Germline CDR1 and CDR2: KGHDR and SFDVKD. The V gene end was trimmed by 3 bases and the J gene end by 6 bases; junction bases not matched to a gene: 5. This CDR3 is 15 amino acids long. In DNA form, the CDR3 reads TGTGCCACCAGTGATCGGACTAGCGGGAAAAGCGAGCAGTACTTC. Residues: CATSDRTSGKSEQYF.

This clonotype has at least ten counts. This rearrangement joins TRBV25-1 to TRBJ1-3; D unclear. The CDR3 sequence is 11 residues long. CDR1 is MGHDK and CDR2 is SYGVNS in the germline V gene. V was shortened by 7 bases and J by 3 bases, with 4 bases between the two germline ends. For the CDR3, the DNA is TGTGCCAGCACGGTTGGAAACACCATATATTTT. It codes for CASTVGNTIYF.

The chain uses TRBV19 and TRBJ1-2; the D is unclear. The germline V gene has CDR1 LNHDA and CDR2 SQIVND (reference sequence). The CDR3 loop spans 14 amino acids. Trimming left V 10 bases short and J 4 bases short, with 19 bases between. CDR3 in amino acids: CATKPMGSSYGYTF. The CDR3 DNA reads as TGTGCCACGAAACCGATGGGCTCTTCCTATGGCTACACCTTC.

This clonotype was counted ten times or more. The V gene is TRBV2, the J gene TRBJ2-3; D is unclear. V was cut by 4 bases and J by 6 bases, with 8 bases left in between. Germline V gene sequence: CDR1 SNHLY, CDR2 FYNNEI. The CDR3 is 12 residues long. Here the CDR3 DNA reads TGTGCCAGCAGTGGGATAGGGGATACGCAGTATTTT. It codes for CASSGIGDTQYF.

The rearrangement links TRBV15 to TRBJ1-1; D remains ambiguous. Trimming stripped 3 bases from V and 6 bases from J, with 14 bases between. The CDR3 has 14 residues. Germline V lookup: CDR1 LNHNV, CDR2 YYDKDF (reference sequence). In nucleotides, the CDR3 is TGTGCCACCAGCAGGGAAGTAGGGTCGGCTGAAGCTTTCTTT. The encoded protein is CATSREVGSAEAFF.

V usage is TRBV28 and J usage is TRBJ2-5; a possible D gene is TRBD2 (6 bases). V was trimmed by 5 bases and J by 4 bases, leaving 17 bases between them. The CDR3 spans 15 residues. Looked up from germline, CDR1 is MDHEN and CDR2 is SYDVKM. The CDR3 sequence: CASSHQGGRRETQYF. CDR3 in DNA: TGTGCCAGCAGTCATCAAGGAGGGCGAAGAGAGACCCAGTACTTC.

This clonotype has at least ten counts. The CDR3 nucleotides are TGCAGTGCTAGAGGGGAGGGGGCGAACACTGAAGCTTTCTTT. Amino acids: CSARGEGANTEAFF. The chain carries TRBV20-1 and TRBJ1-1; 7 positions agree with TRBD1. The J segment lost 1 base and the V segment lost 1 base, leaving 3 bases of the junction unmatched. This CDR3 has 14 amino acids. Germline V CDR1 and CDR2: DFQATT, SNEGSKA (reference sequence).

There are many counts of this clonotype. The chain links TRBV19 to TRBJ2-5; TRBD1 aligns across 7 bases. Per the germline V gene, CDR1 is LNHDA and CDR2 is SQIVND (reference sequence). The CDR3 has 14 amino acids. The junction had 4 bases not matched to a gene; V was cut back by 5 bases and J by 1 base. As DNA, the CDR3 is TGTGCCAGTAGTCCAAGGGACAGCCAAGAGACCCAGTACTTC. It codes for CASSPRDSQETQYF.

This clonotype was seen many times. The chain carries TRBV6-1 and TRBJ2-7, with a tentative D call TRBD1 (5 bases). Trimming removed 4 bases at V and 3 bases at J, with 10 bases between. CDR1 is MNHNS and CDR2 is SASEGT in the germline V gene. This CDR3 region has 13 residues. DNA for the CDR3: TGTGCCAGCAGTGGGCGGCAGGGCTACGAGCAGTACTTC. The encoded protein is CASSGRQGYEQYF.

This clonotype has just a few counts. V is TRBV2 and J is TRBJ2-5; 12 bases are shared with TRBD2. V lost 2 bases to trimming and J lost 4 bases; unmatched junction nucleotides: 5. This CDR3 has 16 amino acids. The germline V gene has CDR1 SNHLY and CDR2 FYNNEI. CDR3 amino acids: CASSEMVLAGGETQYF. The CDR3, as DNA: TGTGCCAGCAGTGAAATGGTACTAGCGGGAGGAGAGACCCAGTACTTC.

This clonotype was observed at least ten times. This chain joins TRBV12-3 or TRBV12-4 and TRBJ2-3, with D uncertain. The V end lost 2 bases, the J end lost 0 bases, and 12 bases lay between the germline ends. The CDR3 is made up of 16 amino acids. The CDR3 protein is CASSLLGRRSTDTQYF. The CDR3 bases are TGTGCCAGCAGTTTATTGGGCAGGAGAAGCACAGATACGCAGTATTTT.

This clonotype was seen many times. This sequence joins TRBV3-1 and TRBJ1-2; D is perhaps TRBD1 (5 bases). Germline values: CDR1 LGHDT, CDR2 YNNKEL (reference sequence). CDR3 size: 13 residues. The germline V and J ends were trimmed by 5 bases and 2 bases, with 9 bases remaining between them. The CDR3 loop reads CASSGDGNYGYTF. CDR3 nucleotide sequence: TGTGCCAGCAGCGGGGACGGGAACTATGGCTACACCTTC. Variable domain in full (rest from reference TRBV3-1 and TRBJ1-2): DTAVSQTPKYLVTQMGNDKSIKCEQNLGHDTMYWYKQDSKKFLKIMFSYNNKELIINETVPNRFSPKSPDKAHLNLHINSLELGDSAVYFCASSGDGNYGYTFGSGTRLTVV.

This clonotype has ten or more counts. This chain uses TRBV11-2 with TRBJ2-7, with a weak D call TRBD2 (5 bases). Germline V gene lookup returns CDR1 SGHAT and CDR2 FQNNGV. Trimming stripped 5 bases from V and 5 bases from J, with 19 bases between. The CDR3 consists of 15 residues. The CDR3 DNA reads TGTGCCAGCAGCCCGCGGGCAGGAACCTACAACGAGCAGTACTTC. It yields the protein CASSPRAGTYNEQYF.

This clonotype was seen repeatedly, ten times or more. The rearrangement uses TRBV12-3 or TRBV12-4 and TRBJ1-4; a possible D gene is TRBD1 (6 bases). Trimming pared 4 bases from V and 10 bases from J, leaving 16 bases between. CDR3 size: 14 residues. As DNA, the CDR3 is TGTGCCAGCAGTTCGCAGGGGCAGGGTGGAAAACTGTTTTTT. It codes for CASSSQGQGGKLFF.

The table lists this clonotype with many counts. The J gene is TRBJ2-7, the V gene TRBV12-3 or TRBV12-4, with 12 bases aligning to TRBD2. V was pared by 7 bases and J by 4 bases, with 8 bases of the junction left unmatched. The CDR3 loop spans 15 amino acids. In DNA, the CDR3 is TGTGCCAGCACGCAACGACTAGCGGGAGAATACGAGCAGTACTTC. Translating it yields CASTQRLAGEYEQYF.

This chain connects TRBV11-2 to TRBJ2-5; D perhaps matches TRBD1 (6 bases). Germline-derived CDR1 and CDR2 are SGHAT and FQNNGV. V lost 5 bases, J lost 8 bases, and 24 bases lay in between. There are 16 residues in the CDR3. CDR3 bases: TGTGCCAGCAGCCTACTTCACAGACAGGAGTTGGCAACCCAGTACTTC. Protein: CASSLLHRQELATQYF.

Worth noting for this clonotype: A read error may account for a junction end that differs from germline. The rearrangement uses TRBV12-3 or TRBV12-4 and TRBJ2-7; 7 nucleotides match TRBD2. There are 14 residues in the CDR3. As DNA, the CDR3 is TGTGCCAGCGGTTTGCGGGAGATAGAGTACGAGCAGTACTTC. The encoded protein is CASGLREIEYEQYF.

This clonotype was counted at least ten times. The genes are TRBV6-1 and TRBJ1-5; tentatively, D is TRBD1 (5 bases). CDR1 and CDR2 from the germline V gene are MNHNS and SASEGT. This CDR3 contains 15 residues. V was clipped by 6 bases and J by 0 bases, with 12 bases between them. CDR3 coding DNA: TGTGCCAGCAGGGGGGAGCCGGATAGCAATCAGCCCCAGCATTTT. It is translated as CASRGEPDSNQPQHF.

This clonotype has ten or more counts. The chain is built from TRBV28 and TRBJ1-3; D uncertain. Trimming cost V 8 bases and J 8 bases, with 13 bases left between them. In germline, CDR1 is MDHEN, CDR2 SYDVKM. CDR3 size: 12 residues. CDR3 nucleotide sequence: TGTGCCAGCTCCCTTGAACGGGACACCATATATTTT. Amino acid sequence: CASSLERDTIYF. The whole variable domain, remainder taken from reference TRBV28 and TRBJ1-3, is DVKVTQSSRYLVKRTGEKVFLECVQDMDHENMFWYRQDPGLGLRLIYFSYDVKMKEKGDIPEGYSVSREKKERFSLILESASTNQTSMYLCASSLERDTIYFGEGSWLTVV.

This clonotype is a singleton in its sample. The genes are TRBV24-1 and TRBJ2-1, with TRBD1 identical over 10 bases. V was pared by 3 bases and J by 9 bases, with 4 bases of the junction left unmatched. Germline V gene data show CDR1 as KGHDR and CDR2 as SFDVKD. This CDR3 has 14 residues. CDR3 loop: CATSDRQGAGEQFF. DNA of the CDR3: TGTGCCACCAGTGATCGACAGGGGGCAGGTGAGCAGTTCTTC.

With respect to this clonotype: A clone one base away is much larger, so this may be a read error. The CDR3 protein is CANSSPVLGATGELFF. CDR3 coding DNA: TGTGCCAACAGCTCTCCGGTGCTAGGAGCCACCGGGGAGCTGTTTTTT. This chain uses TRBV11-2 with TRBJ2-2; D gene unclear. CDR1 is SGHAT and CDR2 is FQNNGV in the germline V gene. This CDR3 spans 16 amino acids.

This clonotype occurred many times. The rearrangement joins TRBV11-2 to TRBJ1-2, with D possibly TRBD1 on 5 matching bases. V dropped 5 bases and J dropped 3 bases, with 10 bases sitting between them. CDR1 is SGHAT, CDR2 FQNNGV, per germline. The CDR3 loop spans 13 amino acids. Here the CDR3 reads CASSQSRDYGYTF. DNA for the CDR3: TGTGCCAGCAGCCAGAGCAGGGACTATGGCTACACCTTC.

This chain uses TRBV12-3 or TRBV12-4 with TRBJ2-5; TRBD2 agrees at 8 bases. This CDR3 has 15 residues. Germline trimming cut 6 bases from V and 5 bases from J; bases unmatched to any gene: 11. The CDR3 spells CASRDRDPGGETQYF. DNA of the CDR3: TGTGCCAGCAGAGATCGGGACCCGGGGGGGGAGACCCAGTACTTC.

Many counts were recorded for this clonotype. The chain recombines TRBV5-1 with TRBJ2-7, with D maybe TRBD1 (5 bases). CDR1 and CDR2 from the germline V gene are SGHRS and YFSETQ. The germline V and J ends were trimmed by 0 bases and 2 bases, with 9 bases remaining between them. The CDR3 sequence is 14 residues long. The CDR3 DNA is TGCGCCAGCAGCTTGGCTCCAGGGCCCTACGAGCAGTACTTC. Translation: CASSLAPGPYEQYF.

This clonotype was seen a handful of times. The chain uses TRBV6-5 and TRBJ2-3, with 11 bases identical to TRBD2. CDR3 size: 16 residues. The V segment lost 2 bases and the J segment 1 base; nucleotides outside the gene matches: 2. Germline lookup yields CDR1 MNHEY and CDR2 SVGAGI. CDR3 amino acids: CASSYQGLAGTDTQYF. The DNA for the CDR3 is TGTGCCAGCAGTTACCAGGGACTAGCGGGCACAGATACGCAGTATTTT.